Shown below are 3 T cell receptor beta chains from a single sample sequenced in a study of metastatic and nonmetastatic thyroid tumors. None of the patients had undergone any treatment ahead of thyroid surgery. TCRdb called clones again from the PCR reads with MiXCR. The sample has thousands of clones, 30% to 45% seen once; the top ten hold 25% to 30%. Sequencing input: adjacent normal tissue. Every receptor here comes from a male donor with papillary thyroid cancer or a benign thyroid nodule (not recorded which). Some clones in this sample may be carry-over from other donors' samples.

The chain uses TRBV6-1 and TRBJ1-1; D gene ambiguous. Trimming stripped 7 bases from V and 11 bases from J, with 14 bases between. This CDR3 contains 11 residues. Germline CDR1 reads MNHNS; CDR2 reads SASEGT. The CDR3 loop is CASIPDGRAFF. CDR3 nucleotide sequence: TGTGCCAGCATCCCAGACGGAAGGGCTTTCTTT.

This clone was counted ten times or more. The chain combines TRBV29-1 with TRBJ2-4; no reliable D call. This CDR3 contains 14 residues. V was trimmed by 5 bases and J by 0 bases, leaving 11 bases between them. Per the germline V gene, CDR1 is SQVTM and CDR2 is ANQGSEA. The CDR3 spells CSVWEDLAKNIQYF. The CDR3 DNA follows: TGCAGCGTTTGGGAAGACCTAGCCAAAAACATTCAGTACTTC.

This clone qualifies as medium-sized. The rearrangement links TRBV20-1 to TRBJ1-2, with 8 bases aligning to TRBD1. From germline, CDR1 is DFQATT and CDR2 SNEGSKA (reference sequence). The CDR3 sequence is 13 residues long. The V and J ends lost 6 bases and 5 bases, in that order; junction bases with no gene match: 8. CDR3 protein: CSAMDRAPYGYTF. As DNA, the CDR3 is TGCAGTGCCATGGACAGGGCCCCTTATGGCTACACCTTC.